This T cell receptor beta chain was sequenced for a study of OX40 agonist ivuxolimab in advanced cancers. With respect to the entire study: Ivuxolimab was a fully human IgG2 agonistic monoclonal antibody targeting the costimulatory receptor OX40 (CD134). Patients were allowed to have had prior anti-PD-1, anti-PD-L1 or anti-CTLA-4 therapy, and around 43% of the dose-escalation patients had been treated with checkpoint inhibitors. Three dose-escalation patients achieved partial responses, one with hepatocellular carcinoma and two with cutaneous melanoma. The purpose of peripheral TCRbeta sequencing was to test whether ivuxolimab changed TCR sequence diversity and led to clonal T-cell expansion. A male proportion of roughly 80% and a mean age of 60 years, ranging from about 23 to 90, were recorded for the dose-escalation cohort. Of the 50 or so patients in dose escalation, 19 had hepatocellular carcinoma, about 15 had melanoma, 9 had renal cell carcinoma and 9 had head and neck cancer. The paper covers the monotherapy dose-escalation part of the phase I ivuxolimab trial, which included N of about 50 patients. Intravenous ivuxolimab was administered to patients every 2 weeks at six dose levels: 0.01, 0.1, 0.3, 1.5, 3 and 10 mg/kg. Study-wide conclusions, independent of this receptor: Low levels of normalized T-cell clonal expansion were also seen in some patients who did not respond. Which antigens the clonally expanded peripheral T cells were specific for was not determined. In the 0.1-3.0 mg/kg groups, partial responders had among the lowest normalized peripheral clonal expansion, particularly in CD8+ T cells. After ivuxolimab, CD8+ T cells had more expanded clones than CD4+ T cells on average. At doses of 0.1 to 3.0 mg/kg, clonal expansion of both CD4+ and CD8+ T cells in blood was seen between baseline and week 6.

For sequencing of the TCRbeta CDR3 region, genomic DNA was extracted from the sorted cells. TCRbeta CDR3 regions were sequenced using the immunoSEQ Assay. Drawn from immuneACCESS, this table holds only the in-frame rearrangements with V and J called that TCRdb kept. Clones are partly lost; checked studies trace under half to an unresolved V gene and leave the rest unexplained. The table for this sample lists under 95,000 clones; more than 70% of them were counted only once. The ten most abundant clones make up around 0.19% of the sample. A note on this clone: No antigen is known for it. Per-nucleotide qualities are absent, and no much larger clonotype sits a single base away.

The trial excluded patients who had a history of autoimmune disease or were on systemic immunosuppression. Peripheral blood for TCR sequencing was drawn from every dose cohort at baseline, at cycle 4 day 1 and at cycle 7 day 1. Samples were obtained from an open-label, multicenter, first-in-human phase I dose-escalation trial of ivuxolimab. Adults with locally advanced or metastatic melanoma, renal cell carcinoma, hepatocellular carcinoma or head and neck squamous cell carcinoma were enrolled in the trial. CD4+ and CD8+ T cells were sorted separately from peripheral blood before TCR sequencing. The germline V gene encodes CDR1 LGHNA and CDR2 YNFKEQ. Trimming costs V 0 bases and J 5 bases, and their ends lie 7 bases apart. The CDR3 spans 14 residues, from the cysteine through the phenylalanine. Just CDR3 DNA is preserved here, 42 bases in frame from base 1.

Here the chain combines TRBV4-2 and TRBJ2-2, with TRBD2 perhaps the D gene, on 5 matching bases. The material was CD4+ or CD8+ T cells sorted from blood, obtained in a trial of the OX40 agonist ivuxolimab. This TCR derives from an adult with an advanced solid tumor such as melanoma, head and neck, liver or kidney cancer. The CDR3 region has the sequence CASSQEGGTGELFF. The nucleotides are TGTGCCAGCAGCCAAGAAGGCGGGACCGGGGAGCTGTTTTTT.